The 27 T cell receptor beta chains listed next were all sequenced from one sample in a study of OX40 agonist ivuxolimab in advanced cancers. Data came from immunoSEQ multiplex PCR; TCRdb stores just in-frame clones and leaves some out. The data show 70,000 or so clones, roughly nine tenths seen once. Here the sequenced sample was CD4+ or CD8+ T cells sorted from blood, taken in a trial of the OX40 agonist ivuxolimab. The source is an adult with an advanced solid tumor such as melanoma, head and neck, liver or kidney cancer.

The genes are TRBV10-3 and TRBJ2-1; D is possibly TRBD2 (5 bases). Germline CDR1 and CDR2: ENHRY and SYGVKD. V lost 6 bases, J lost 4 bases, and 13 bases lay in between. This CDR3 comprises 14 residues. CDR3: CAIRRAQEYNEQFF. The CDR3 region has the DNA TGTGCCATCAGGCGGGCACAAGAATACAATGAGCAGTTCTTC.

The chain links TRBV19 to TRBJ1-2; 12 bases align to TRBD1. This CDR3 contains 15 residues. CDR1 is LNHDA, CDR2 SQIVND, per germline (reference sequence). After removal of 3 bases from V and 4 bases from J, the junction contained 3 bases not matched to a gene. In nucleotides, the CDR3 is TGTGCCAGTAGTATTAAGGGACAGGGGGCCTATGGCTACACCTTC. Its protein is CASSIKGQGAYGYTF.

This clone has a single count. CDR3 in DNA: TGTGCCAGCAGCTTGGCGGCAGCAAATTATGGCTACACCTTC. It codes for CASSLAAANYGYTF. This sequence joins TRBV5-5 and TRBJ1-2; D unclear. Germline-derived CDR1 and CDR2 are SGHKS and YYEKEE (reference sequence). This CDR3 region has 14 residues. The V gene lost 0 bases and the J gene lost 5 bases, with 11 bases spanning the gap.

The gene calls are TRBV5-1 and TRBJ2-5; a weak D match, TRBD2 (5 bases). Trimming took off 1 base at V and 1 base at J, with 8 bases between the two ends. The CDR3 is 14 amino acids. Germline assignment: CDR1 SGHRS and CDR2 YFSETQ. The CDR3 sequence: CASSLRGIQETQYF. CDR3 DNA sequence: TGCGCCAGCAGCTTGAGAGGGATCCAAGAGACCCAGTACTTC.

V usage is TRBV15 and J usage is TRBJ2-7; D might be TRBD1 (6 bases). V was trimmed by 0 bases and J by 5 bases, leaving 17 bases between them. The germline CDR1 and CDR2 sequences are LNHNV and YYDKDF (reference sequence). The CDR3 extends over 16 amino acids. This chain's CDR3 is CATSRDHGNRVNEQYF. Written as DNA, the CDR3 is TGTGCCACCAGCAGAGATCACGGAAACAGGGTGAACGAGCAGTACTTC.

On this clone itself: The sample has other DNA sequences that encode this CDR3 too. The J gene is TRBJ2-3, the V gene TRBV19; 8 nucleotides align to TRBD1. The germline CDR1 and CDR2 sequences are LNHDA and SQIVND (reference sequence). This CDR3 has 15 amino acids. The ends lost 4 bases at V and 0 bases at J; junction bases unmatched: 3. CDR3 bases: TGTGCCAGTAGTAAACAGGGGGGAAGCACAGATACGCAGTATTTT. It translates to CASSKQGGSTDTQYF. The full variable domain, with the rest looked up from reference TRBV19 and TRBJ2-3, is DGGITQSPKYLFRKEGQNVTLSCEQNLNHDAMYWYRQDPGQGLRLIYYSQIVNDFQKGDIAEGYSVSREKKESFPLTVTSAQKNPTAFYLCASSKQGGSTDTQYFGPGTRLTVL.

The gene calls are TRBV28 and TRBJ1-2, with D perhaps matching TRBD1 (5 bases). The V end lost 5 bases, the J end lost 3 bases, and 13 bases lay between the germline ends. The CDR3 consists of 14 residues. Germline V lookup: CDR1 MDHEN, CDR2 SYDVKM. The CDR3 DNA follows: TGTGCCAGCAGTCCGTCCGGGACCCACTATGGCTACACCTTC. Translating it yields CASSPSGTHYGYTF.

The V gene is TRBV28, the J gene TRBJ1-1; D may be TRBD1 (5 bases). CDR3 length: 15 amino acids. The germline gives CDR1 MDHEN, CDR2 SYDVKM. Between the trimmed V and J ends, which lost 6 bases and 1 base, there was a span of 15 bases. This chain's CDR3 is CASSPIGTGNTEAFF. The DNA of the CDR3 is TGTGCCAGCAGCCCGATTGGGACGGGGAACACTGAAGCTTTCTTT. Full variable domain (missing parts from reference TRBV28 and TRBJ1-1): DVKVTQSSRYLVKRTGEKVFLECVQDMDHENMFWYRQDPGLGLRLIYFSYDVKMKEKGDIPEGYSVSREKKERFSLILESASTNQTSMYLCASSPIGTGNTEAFFGQGTRLTVV.

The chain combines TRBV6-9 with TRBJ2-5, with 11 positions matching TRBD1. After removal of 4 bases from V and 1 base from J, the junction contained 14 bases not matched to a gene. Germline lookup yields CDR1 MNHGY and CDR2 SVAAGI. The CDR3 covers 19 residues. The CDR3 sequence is CASSSIRATGTGGQETQYF. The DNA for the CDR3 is TGTGCCAGCAGTTCGATTCGTGCGACCGGGACAGGGGGCCAAGAGACCCAGTACTTC.

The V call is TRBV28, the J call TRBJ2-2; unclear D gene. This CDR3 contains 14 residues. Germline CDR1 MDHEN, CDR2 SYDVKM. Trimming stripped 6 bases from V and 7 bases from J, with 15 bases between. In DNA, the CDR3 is TGTGCCAGCAGCATCCCGGGTCTTAGCGGGGAGCTGTTTTTT. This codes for CASSIPGLSGELFF.

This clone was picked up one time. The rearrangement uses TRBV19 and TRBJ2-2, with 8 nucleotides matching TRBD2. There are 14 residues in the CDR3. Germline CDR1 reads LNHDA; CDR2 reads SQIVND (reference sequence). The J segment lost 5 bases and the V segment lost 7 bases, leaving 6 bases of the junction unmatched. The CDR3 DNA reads TGTGCCAGTACCGCGGGGGGTGGGACCGGGGAGCTGTTTTTT. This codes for CASTAGGGTGELFF.

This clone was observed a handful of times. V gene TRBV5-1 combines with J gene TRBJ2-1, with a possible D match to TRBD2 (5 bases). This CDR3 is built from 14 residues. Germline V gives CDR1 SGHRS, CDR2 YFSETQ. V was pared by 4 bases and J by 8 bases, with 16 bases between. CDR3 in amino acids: CASSELASSYEQFF. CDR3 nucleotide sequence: TGCGCCAGCAGCGAGCTAGCATCGAGCTATGAGCAGTTCTTC.

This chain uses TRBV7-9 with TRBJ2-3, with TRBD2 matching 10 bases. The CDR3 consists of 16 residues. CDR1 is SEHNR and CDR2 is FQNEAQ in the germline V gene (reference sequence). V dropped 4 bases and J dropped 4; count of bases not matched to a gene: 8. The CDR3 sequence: CASSWASGRVADTQYF. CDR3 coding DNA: TGTGCCAGCAGCTGGGCTAGCGGGAGAGTGGCAGATACGCAGTATTTT.

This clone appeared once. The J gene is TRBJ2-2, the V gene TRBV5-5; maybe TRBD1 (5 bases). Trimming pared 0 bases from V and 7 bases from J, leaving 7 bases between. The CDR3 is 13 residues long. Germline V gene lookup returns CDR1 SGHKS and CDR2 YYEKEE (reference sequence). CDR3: CASSLVTGGELFF. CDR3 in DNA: TGTGCCAGCAGCTTGGTCACAGGCGGGGAGCTGTTTTTT.

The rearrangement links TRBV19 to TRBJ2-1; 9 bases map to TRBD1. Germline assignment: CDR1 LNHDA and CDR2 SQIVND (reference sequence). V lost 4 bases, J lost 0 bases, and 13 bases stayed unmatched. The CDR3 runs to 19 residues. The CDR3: CASSTIVPGQGSSYNEQFF. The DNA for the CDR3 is TGTGCCAGTAGTACAATTGTCCCGGGACAGGGAAGCTCCTACAATGAGCAGTTCTTC.

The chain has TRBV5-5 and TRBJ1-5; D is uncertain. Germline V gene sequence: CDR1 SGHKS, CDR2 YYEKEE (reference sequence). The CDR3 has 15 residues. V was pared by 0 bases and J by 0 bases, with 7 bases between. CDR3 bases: TGTGCCAGCAGCTTGGATGGGGATAGCAATCAGCCCCAGCATTTT. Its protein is CASSLDGDSNQPQHF.

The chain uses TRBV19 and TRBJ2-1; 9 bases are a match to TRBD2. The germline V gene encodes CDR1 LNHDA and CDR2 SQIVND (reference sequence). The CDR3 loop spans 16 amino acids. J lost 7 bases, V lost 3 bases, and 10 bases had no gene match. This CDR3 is CASSILAGLASNEQFF. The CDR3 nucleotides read TGTGCCAGTAGTATCTTAGCGGGACTAGCAAGTAATGAGCAGTTCTTC. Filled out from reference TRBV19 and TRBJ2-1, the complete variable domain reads DGGITQSPKYLFRKEGQNVTLSCEQNLNHDAMYWYRQDPGQGLRLIYYSQIVNDFQKGDIAEGYSVSREKKESFPLTVTSAQKNPTAFYLCASSILAGLASNEQFFGPGTRLTVL.

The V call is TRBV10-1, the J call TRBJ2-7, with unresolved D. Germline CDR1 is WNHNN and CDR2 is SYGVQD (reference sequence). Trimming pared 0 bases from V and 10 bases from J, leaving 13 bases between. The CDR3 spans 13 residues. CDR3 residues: CASSESWTGYQYF. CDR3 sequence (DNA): TGCGCCAGCAGTGAGTCGTGGACCGGATACCAGTACTTC.

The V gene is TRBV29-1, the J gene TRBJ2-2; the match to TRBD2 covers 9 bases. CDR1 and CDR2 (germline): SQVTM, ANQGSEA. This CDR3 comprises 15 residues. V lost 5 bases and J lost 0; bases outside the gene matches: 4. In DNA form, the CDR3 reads TGCAGCGTTTTCTCTAGCGGGGCGAACACCGGGGAGCTGTTTTTT. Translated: CSVFSSGANTGELFF.

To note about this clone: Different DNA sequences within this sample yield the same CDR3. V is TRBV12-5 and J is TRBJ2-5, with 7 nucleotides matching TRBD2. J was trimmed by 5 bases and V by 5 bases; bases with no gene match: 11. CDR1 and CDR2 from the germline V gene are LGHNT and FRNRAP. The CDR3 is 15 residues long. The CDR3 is CASGRGAGVGETQYF. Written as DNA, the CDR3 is TGTGCTAGTGGTCGAGGGGCGGGAGTAGGGGAGACCCAGTACTTC.

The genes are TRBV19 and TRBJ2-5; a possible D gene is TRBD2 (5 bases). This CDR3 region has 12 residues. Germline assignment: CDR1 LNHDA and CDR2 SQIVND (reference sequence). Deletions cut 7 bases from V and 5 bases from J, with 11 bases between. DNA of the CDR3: TGTGCCAGTATAGCGTATTGGGAGACCCAGTACTTC. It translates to CASIAYWETQYF.

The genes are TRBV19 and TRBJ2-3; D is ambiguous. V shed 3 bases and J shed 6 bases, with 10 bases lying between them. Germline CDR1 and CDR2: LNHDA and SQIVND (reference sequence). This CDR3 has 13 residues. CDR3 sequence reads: CASSILTRDTQYF. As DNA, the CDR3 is TGTGCCAGTAGTATCTTGACACGGGATACGCAGTATTTT.

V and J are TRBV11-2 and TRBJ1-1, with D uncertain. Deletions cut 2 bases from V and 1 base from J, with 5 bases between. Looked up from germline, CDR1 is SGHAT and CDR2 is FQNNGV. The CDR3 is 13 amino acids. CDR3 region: CASSLKGNTEAFF. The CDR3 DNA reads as TGTGCCAGCAGCTTAAAGGGGAACACTGAAGCTTTCTTT.

DNA of the CDR3: TGTGCCAGCAGTGATAGCGGGAGATGGGTCGCAGATACGCAGTATTTT. Protein sequence: CASSDSGRWVADTQYF. J is TRBJ2-3 and V is TRBV2; 9 nucleotides align to TRBD2. From germline, CDR1 is SNHLY and CDR2 FYNNEI. The CDR3 contains 16 residues. Losses at the gene ends were 3 bases for V and 4 bases for J; bases not matched to a gene: 8.

The CDR3 nucleotides are TGTGCCAGCAGCTTATTCGGGACAGGGCTTCGGAGAAGTGGCTACACCTTC. The encoded protein is CASSLFGTGLRRSGYTF. The chain joins TRBV7-9 to TRBJ1-2; TRBD1 agrees at 9 bases. V was pared by 2 bases and J by 7 bases, with 14 bases of the junction left unmatched. Per germline, CDR1 SEHNR and CDR2 FQNEAQ (reference sequence). This CDR3 is built from 17 residues.

The DNA for the CDR3 is TGTGCCAGCAGCCTGACCAGGGGACTCGGAAACACCATATATTTT. Residues: CASSLTRGLGNTIYF. The rearrangement uses TRBV14 and TRBJ1-3, with a weak D call TRBD1 (6 bases). Germline-derived CDR1 and CDR2 are SGHDN and FVKESK. The CDR3 consists of 15 residues. V shed 4 bases and J shed 4 bases, with 14 bases lying between them.

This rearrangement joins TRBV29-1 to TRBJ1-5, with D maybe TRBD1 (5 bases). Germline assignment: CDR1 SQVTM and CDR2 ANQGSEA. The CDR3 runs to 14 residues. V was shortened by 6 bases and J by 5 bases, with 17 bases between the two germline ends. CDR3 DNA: TGCAGCGTGATACTTTCAGGGTTGTATCAGCCCCAGCATTTT. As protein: CSVILSGLYQPQHF. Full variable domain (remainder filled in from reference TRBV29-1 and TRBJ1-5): SAVISQKPSRDICQRGTSLTIQCQVDSQVTMMFWYRQQPGQSLTLIATANQGSEATYESGFVIDKFPISRPNLTFSTLTVSNMSPEDSSIYLCSVILSGLYQPQHFGDGTRLSIL.